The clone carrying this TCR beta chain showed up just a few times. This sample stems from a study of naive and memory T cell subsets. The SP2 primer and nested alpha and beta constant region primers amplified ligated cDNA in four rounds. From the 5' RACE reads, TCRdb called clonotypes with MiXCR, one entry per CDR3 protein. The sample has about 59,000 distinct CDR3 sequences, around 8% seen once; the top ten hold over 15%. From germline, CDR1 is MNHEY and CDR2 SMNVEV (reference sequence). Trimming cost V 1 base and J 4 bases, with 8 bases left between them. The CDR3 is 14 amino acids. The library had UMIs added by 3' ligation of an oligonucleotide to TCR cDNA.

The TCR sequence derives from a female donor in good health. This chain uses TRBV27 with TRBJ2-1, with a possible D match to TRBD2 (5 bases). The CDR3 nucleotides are TGTGCCAGCAGTTTATTTAGGGAGTACAATGAGCAGTTCTTC. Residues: CASSLFREYNEQFF.